These 8 T cell receptor beta chains originate from one sample sequenced in a study of long-term antiretroviral therapy in people with HIV. With survey level as its setting, the immunoSEQ assay was v3.0. Using immunoSEQ multiplex PCR, the repertoire was profiled, and TCRdb retains in-frame clones only, with some absent. The sample has just over 15,000 clones; approximately 83% are singletons. The sample in question was unsorted PBMCs, obtained just before starting antiretroviral therapy. These receptors originate from a middle-aged man with HIV.

J is TRBJ1-6 and V is TRBV10-3; D is unclear. Germline CDR1 and CDR2: ENHRY and SYGVKD. The CDR3 is 14 amino acids. Trimming cost V 8 bases and J 3 bases, with 11 bases left between them. The CDR3 DNA follows: TGTGCCATCTCCCTGGCCATCTATAATTCACCCCTCCACTTT. Amino acid sequence: CAISLAIYNSPLHF.

V and J are TRBV11-2 and TRBJ2-3; D remains unclear. Germline CDR1 reads SGHAT; CDR2 reads FQNNGV. Trimming left V 5 bases short and J 0 bases short, with 12 bases between. CDR3 size: 15 residues. CDR3: CASSLDFSSTDTQYF. The CDR3 DNA is TGTGCCAGCAGCCTTGACTTCTCCAGCACAGATACGCAGTATTTT.

This chain connects TRBV30 to TRBJ1-6; perhaps TRBD1 as D (6 bases). There are 13 residues in the CDR3. The V gene lost 0 bases and the J gene lost 10 bases, with 10 bases spanning the gap. Germline lookup yields CDR1 GTSNPN and CDR2 SVGIG (reference sequence). CDR3 nucleotide sequence: TGTGCCTGGAGTGTGCAGGGGCGATCACCCCTCCACTTT. Residues: CAWSVQGRSPLHF.

This chain connects TRBV11-2 to TRBJ2-1; D remains ambiguous. Germline V gene data show CDR1 as SGHAT and CDR2 as FQNNGV. The CDR3 has 12 residues. Trimming removed 2 bases at V and 5 bases at J, with 4 bases between. CDR3 sequence (DNA): TGTGCCAGCAGCTTATGGAACAATGAGCAGTTCTTC. Its protein product is CASSLWNNEQFF.

The chain couples TRBV5-4 to TRBJ1-3; D unclear. CDR1 is SGHNT and CDR2 is YYREEE in the germline V gene (reference sequence). Trimming took off 3 bases at V and 0 bases at J, with 16 bases between the two ends. The CDR3 runs 17 residues. CDR3 region: CASSWGPGMYSGNTIYF. The CDR3 DNA reads TGTGCCAGCAGCTGGGGTCCGGGGATGTACTCTGGAAACACCATATATTTT.

CDR3 protein: CASSKGVVDEQYF. CDR3 in DNA: TGTGCCAGCAGCAAGGGGGTAGTCGACGAGCAGTACTTC. The rearrangement joins TRBV5-4 to TRBJ2-7, with D possibly TRBD1 on 6 matching bases. From germline, CDR1 is SGHNT and CDR2 YYREEE (reference sequence). The CDR3 loop spans 13 amino acids. V lost 4 bases, J lost 5 bases, and 13 bases lay in between.

The rearrangement joins TRBV5-1 to TRBJ2-5; D possibly matches TRBD1 or TRBD2 (5 bases each). This CDR3 comprises 14 residues. V dropped 0 bases and J dropped 4 bases, with 10 bases sitting between them. Germline V gene data show CDR1 as SGHRS and CDR2 as YFSETQ. In DNA, the CDR3 is TGCGCCAGCAGCTTGGCGGGGCGGCGAGAGACCCAGTACTTC. This sequence encodes CASSLAGRRETQYF.

This chain joins TRBV9 and TRBJ1-1; D is undetermined. V shed 4 bases and J shed 6 bases, with 13 bases lying between them. The CDR3 is made up of 13 amino acids. Germline values: CDR1 SGDLS, CDR2 YYNGEE. CDR3 coding DNA: TGTGCCAGCAGCAGACCGGGATACGCTGAAGCTTTCTTT. Translation gives CASSRPGYAEAFF.